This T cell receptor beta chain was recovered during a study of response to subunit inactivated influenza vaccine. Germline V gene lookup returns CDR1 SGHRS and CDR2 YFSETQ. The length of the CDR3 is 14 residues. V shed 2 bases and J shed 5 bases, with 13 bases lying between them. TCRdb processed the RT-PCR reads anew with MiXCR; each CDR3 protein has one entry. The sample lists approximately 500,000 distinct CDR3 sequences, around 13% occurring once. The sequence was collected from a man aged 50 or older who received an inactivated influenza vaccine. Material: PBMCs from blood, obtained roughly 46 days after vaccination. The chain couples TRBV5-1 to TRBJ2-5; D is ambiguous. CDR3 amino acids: CASSLYWSRETQYF. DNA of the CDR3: TGCGCCAGCAGCTTATATTGGAGCCGGGAGACCCAGTACTTC.